The entry below describes one T cell receptor beta chain. Antigen: not known. TCRdb re-derived calls from the PCR reads in MiXCR, one entry per CDR3 protein. The sample shows about half a million distinct CDR3 sequences, about a fifth of them seen only once. The sample originates from a study of molecular identifiers for immune sequencing clone quantification. Study-wide results and limits: Over 99% of effector molecules, but under 1% in naive cells, were held by clones with more than 20 RNA copies. Jurkat TCR RNA spiked in from one cell reportedly remained identifiable amid 970,000 or so naive cells.

V lost 5 bases and J lost 2; bases outside the gene matches: 15. The germline gives CDR1 SGHTA, CDR2 FQGNSA. This CDR3 is 19 amino acids long. This receptor was identified in a human donor in good health. Some libraries in this study had Jurkat cell RNA spiked in. Material for sequencing was naive CD8+ T cells from blood, with Jurkat cell RNA spiked in. Subset specified: FACS-sorted CD8+CD4-CCR7+CD45RA+ naive T cells. V gene TRBV7-2 combines with J gene TRBJ1-6; 7 bases are a match to TRBD1. DNA for the CDR3: TGTGCCAGCAGCCCAAAAGGGCCGACAGGGCGACCCTATAATTCACCCCTCCACTTT. It is translated as CASSPKGPTGRPYNSPLHF.